This TCR beta chain was sequenced in a study of blood T cell repertoires in COVID-19. Clones were read by immunoSEQ multiplex PCR, and TCRdb kept only the in-frame ones, dropping some. The table has 280,000 or so clones, 75% to 90% seen once. The V and J ends lost 5 bases and 6 bases respectively, with 11 bases between them. Germline CDR1 is MNHEY and CDR2 is SVGAGI. This CDR3 has 13 amino acids. The clonotype originates from a man aged 25-40 years who had recovered from COVID-19. The chain combines TRBV6-5 with TRBJ1-5; no clear D. Sample: PBMCs or T cells enriched from blood (not recorded which). As DNA, the CDR3 is TGTGCCAGCAGTCTCATGCGAATTCAGCCCCAGCATTTT. This codes for CASSLMRIQPQHF.